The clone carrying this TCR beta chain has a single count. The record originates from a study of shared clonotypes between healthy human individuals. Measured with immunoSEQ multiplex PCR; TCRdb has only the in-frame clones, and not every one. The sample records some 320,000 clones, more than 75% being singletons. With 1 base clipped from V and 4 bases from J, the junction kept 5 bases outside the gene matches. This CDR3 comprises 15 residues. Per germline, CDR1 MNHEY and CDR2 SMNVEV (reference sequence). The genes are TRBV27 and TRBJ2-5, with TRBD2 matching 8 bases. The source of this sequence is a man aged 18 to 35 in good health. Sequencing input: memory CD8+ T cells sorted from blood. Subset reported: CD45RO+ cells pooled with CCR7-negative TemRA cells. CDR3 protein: CASSLWAGGGETQYF. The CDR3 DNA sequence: TGTGCCAGCAGTTTATGGGCGGGAGGAGGAGAGACCCAGTACTTC.